These T cell receptor beta chains were read from a single sample in a study of shared clonotypes between healthy human individuals. The table came from immunoSEQ multiplex PCR; TCRdb's copy has only in-frame clones and leaves some out. The repertoire holds some 2.3 million clones, with 85% to 95% as singletons. The sample taken for sequencing was naive CD4+ T cells from PBMCs. The receptors stem from a man aged 18-30 years in good health. Some clones in this sample may be carry-over from other donors' samples. CDR3s include the opening cysteine and the closing phenylalanine or tryptophan. D genes are given only for firm matches. Some rows have no size entry. The others give once, few or many, or a class for an expanded clone.

j_call d_call v_call clone_size cdr3_nt cdr3_aa
TRBJ2-3 NA TRBV5-8 NA TGTGCCAGCAGCTCCAGGACTTACTCCCGCACAGATACGCAGTATTTT CASSSRTYSRTDTQYF
TRBJ1-6 NA TRBV6-6 NA TGTGCCAGCAGTTACGGGACATCCTATAATTCACCCCTCCACTTT CASSYGTSYNSPLHF
TRBJ2-1 TRBD2 TRBV5-1 NA TGCGCCAGCACCAGGTCGGGACGGCGGGAGGCGCACAATGAGCAGTTCTTC CASTRSGRREAHNEQFF
TRBJ1-2 NA TRBV2 NA TGTGCCAGCAGTGTCTCGACTGGCTACACCTTC CASSVSTGYTF
TRBJ2-1 TRBD2 TRBV4-2 NA TGTGCCAGCAGCCAGGCTAGCGGGAATTATGAGCAGTTCTTC CASSQASGNYEQFF
TRBJ1-2 NA TRBV5-1 NA TGCGCCAGCAGCTTGGTGTCAGGGTGGAAGGGCTACACCTTC CASSLVSGWKGYTF
TRBJ2-1 NA TRBV9 few TGTGCCAGCAGCGTAGGAGGGGGAACCTACAATGAGCAGTTCTTC CASSVGGGTYNEQFF
TRBJ1-1 TRBD1 TRBV18 NA TGTGCCAGCTCACCAACAGAAAAGCCCTGGCAGGGGGAAAAAGCTTTCTTT CASSPTEKPWQGEKAFF
TRBJ2-7 TRBD1 TRBV28 NA TGTGCCAGCCTGACAGGGTACCACGAGCAGTACTTC CASLTGYHEQYF
TRBJ2-5 TRBD2 TRBV5-1 NA TGCGCCAGCAGCTTGGCCCAGCGGGATCCTGGGGGGACCCAGTACTTC CASSLAQRDPGGTQYF
TRBJ1-3 NA TRBV7-9 NA TGTGCCAGCAGCTTAGCCCGACAGGCCTCTGGAAACACCATATATTTT CASSLARQASGNTIYF
TRBJ1-2 NA TRBV7-2 NA TGTGCCAGCAGCTTAGATCGAGGGACCAGCGGCTACACCTTC CASSLDRGTSGYTF
TRBJ1-4 TRBD1 TRBV18 NA TGTGCCAGCTCACAACGACAGGGACCAACTAATGAAAAACTGTTTTTT CASSQRQGPTNEKLFF
TRBJ2-4 TRBD1 TRBV5-1 NA TGCGCCAGCAGCCCCCGTTTAGGGGGCCAAGCCCCTCTAGCCAAAAACATTCAGTACTTC CASSPRLGGQAPLAKNIQYF
TRBJ2-7 TRBD2 TRBV28 NA TGTGCCAGCAGTTTCACTAGCGGGCCGTACGAGCAGTACTTC CASSFTSGPYEQYF
TRBJ1-1 NA TRBV6-5 NA TGTGCCACCTTTCCCGAAGGCACTGAAGCTTTCTTT CATFPEGTEAFF
TRBJ1-4 NA TRBV27 NA TGTGCCAGCAGTTTATGGCAGGGTGGGGAAAAACTGTTTTTT CASSLWQGGEKLFF
TRBJ1-2 NA TRBV7-9 NA TGTGCCAGCAGCTTAGAACAGGTCGTGATCTTC CASSLEQVVIF
TRBJ2-7 NA TRBV28 NA TGTGCCAGCAGTTTAGTGGGCAGGGACTACGAGCAGTACTTC CASSLVGRDYEQYF
TRBJ2-6 NA TRBV29-1 NA TGCAGCGTTGTGGCAGGGGCCAACGTCCTGACTTTC CSVVAGANVLTF
TRBJ2-3 NA TRBV11-2 NA TGTGCCAGCAGCTTCGCATTCTCAGGGATCGGCACAGATACGCAGTATTTT CASSFAFSGIGTDTQYF
TRBJ2-3 NA TRBV7-9 NA TGTGCCAGCAGCTTAGCGAACTACCGAGGCACAGATACGCAGTATTTT CASSLANYRGTDTQYF
TRBJ2-7 NA TRBV7-2 NA TGTGCCAGCAGCTTAGTTCCGGGAGAGGGGTTTTACGAGCAGTACTTC CASSLVPGEGFYEQYF
TRBJ2-7 NA TRBV30 NA TGTGCCTGGAGCAGCGGAAGCGAGCAGTACTTC CAWSSGSEQYF
TRBJ2-7 TRBD1 TRBV7-2 NA TGTGCCAGCAGCCGAGACCGGGACAGGCAATACGAGCAGTACTTC CASSRDRDRQYEQYF
TRBJ2-7 NA TRBV7-2 NA TGTGCCAGCAGCCAGCTGGGTCCCATCTACGAGCAGTACTTC CASSQLGPIYEQYF
TRBJ2-1 TRBD1 TRBV6-1 NA TGTGCCAGCAGTGCTCAGGGACAGGGAGCCCTATACAATGAGCAGTTCTTC CASSAQGQGALYNEQFF
TRBJ2-2 NA TRBV2 NA TGTGCCAGGGACTCGGGCTTCGGGGAGCTGTTTTTT CARDSGFGELFF
TRBJ2-1 NA TRBV4-2 NA TGTGCCAGCAGCCAAGACGGGGTCTTGGTCAATGAGCAGTTCTTC CASSQDGVLVNEQFF
TRBJ1-2 TRBD1 TRBV2 few TGTGCCAGCAGTGAGCAGGGGGTCGGCTACACCTTC CASSEQGVGYTF
TRBJ2-3 NA TRBV29-1 NA TGCAGCGTTCAAGCCAGTACAGATACGCAGTATTTT CSVQASTDTQYF
TRBJ2-3 NA TRBV7-6 NA TGTGCCAGCAGCTTAGAGGGACGGAGAGGTACGCAGTATTTT CASSLEGRRGTQYF
TRBJ1-1 TRBD1 TRBV25-1 NA TGTGCCACCTCCCTGGGGACAGGGATCAAAGCTTTCTTT CATSLGTGIKAFF
TRBJ2-1 NA TRBV4-1 NA TGCGCCAGCAGCCAAGATGGGGGTGGGGTCTCCTACAATGAGCAGTTCTTC CASSQDGGGVSYNEQFF
TRBJ2-3 NA TRBV7-3 NA TGTGCCAGCAGCCCTGGAGGGACACCTACGCAGTATTTT CASSPGGTPTQYF
TRBJ2-2 NA TRBV27 NA TGTGCCAGCAGTCCCCGCCAAACGTTCATCACCGGGGAGCTGTTTTTT CASSPRQTFITGELFF
TRBJ2-3 NA TRBV9 NA TGTGCCAGCAGCGTAGATTGGGTAGCGTCAGATACGCAGTATTTT CASSVDWVASDTQYF
TRBJ2-4 NA TRBV28 NA TGTGCCAGCCGCCCCGGGACTTCGAACATTCAGTACTTC CASRPGTSNIQYF
TRBJ2-3 TRBD1 TRBV5-1 NA TGCGCCAGCAGCTTAAGGACAGGGACTTCAACAGATACGCAGTATTTT CASSLRTGTSTDTQYF
TRBJ1-5 NA TRBV6-1 NA TGTGCCAGCAGTGAAGGGACAGCTATCAATCAGCCCCAGCATTTT CASSEGTAINQPQHF
TRBJ2-7 NA TRBV7-8 NA TGTGCCAGCAGCTTAGAGGGCCGATACTCCTACGAGCAGTACTTC CASSLEGRYSYEQYF
TRBJ2-3 TRBD2 TRBV18 NA TGTGCCAGCTCACCGCCGGGACTAGCGAGTCCAGATACGCAGTATTTT CASSPPGLASPDTQYF
TRBJ2-7 NA TRBV7-3 NA TGTGCCAGCAGCTTAAGAGCGGAGGACGAGCAGTACTTC CASSLRAEDEQYF
TRBJ2-3 TRBD2 TRBV6-1 NA TGTGCCAGCAGAGCCGGGACTAGGATCACAGATACGCAGTATTTT CASRAGTRITDTQYF
TRBJ1-1 NA TRBV5-6 NA TGTGCCAGCAGCTTTTCGGCCTTTTTCATAAATACTGAAGCTTTCTTT CASSFSAFFINTEAFF
TRBJ2-2 NA TRBV18 NA TGTGCCAGCTCACGCACGACAGAAAACACCGGGGAGCTGTTTTTT CASSRTTENTGELFF
TRBJ2-2 NA TRBV18 NA TGTGCCAGCTCACTCCAGGGTCTCTACACCGGGGAGCTGTTTTTT CASSLQGLYTGELFF
TRBJ2-1 NA TRBV6-6 NA TGTGCCAGCAGACCTGGGGGGATCGACAATGAGCAGTTCTTC CASRPGGIDNEQFF
TRBJ2-3 NA TRBV5-1 NA TGCGCCAGCAGCTTGGACACAGGCGATACGCAGTATTTT CASSLDTGDTQYF
TRBJ1-1 TRBD1 TRBV9 NA TGTGCCAGCAGCGTAGCCCCCGCAGGGGGCGGCCTTGGAAAAACTGAAGCTTTCTTT CASSVAPAGGGLGKTEAFF
TRBJ1-1 NA TRBV28 NA TGTGCCAGCAGTTCCTCCACGTCAGAAGCTTTCTTT CASSSSTSEAFF
TRBJ2-5 NA TRBV4-1 NA TGCGCCAGCAGCCAAACCCCCCCAGGCTTCCAAGAGACCCAGTACTTC CASSQTPPGFQETQYF
TRBJ2-7 NA TRBV6-5 NA TGTGCCAGCAGTTACTCGATTCTACGCCTCACCGAGCAGTACTTC CASSYSILRLTEQYF
TRBJ1-2 NA TRBV5-1 once TGCGCCAGCAGCCTCAGGGAGATTAGCTATGGCTACACCTTC CASSLREISYGYTF
TRBJ2-5 NA TRBV7-7 NA TGTGCCAGCAGCTTAGTTGACCAAGAGACCCAGTACTTC CASSLVDQETQYF
TRBJ2-5 TRBD2 TRBV2 NA TGTGCCAGCGATTGGAGCGGGAGTCGAGAGACCCAGTACTTC CASDWSGSRETQYF
TRBJ2-4 NA TRBV29-1 NA TGCAGCGTTGCTCCAGGACTGCTAGCCAAAAACATTCAGTACTTC CSVAPGLLAKNIQYF
TRBJ1-2 NA TRBV6-1 NA TGTGCCAGCAGTCCTGGGACCCATAACTATGGCTACACCTTC CASSPGTHNYGYTF
TRBJ2-7 NA TRBV5-6 NA TGTGCCAGCAGCTTTGCGGGTGGCTACGAGCAGTACTTC CASSFAGGYEQYF